A single sample is the source of the 12 T cell receptor beta chains below, sequenced in a study of cytomegalovirus exposure and HLA in healthy donors. PCR employed 60 Vbeta and 13 Jbeta primers. The method was immunoSEQ multiplex PCR; TCRdb's version includes in-frame clones alone and lacks a portion of them. The table has fewer than 140,000 clones, roughly 80% seen once; the top ten hold more than 2%. The sample consisted of PBMCs. Receptors were obtained from a middle-aged man in good health and CMV-seronegative.

The genes are TRBV11-1 and TRBJ2-3; 13 nucleotides align to TRBD2. CDR1 SGHAT and CDR2 FQDESV come from the germline V gene (reference sequence). This CDR3 is 16 amino acids long. The V gene end was trimmed by 5 bases and the J gene end by 3 bases; junction bases not matched to a gene: 5. The CDR3 reads CASSTSLAGGTDTQYF. The CDR3 coding sequence is TGTGCCAGCAGCACCTCACTAGCGGGGGGGACAGATACGCAGTATTTT.

J is TRBJ2-5 and V is TRBV10-2; 11 nucleotides align to TRBD1. Germline CDR1 is WSHSY and CDR2 is SAAADI. The CDR3 sequence is 14 residues long. Trimming cost V 6 bases and J 4 bases; bases outside gene matches: 4. CDR3 in DNA: TGCGCCAGCAGCCCCGGGACAGGGGGAGAGACCCAGTACTTC. Translation gives CASSPGTGGETQYF.

The rearrangement links TRBV2 to TRBJ1-2; TRBD1 aligns across 8 bases. J was trimmed by 7 bases and V by 1 base; bases with no gene match: 8. This CDR3 is 15 amino acids long. Germline loops: CDR1 SNHLY, CDR2 FYNNEI. The CDR3 loop is CASSEERQGLCGYTF. CDR3 coding DNA: TGTGCCAGCAGTGAAGAACGACAGGGGTTGTGTGGCTACACCTTC.

This rearrangement joins TRBV7-8 to TRBJ1-1; TRBD1 might be the D (5 bases). CDR1 and CDR2 (germline): SGHVS, FQNEAQ. V gave up 5 bases and J gave up 11 bases, with 18 bases separating them. The CDR3 contains 13 residues. Here the CDR3 DNA reads TGTGCCAGCAGCCATTCGACAGTTTTTTACGCTTTCTTT. The encoded protein is CASSHSTVFYAFF.

This chain uses TRBV19 with TRBJ1-1, with no clear D. The germline V and J ends were trimmed by 6 bases and 4 bases, with 12 bases remaining between them. CDR3 length equals 13 residues. Looked up from germline, CDR1 is LNHDA and CDR2 is SQIVND (reference sequence). The CDR3 sequence: CASRNREATEAFF. Written as DNA, the CDR3 is TGTGCCAGTAGAAACCGGGAGGCCACTGAAGCTTTCTTT.

This rearrangement joins TRBV7-9 to TRBJ2-7, with 9 positions matching TRBD1. CDR3 length: 14 amino acids. V lost 5 bases to trimming and J lost 4 bases; unmatched junction nucleotides: 6. In germline, CDR1 is SEHNR, CDR2 FQNEAQ (reference sequence). The CDR3 is CASSPRDREYEQYF. The CDR3 coding sequence is TGTGCCAGCAGCCCAAGGGACAGGGAATACGAGCAGTACTTC.

V and J are TRBV7-2 and TRBJ1-2, with TRBD1 identical over 7 bases. CDR3 length: 14 amino acids. The V gene end was trimmed by 0 bases and the J gene end by 7 bases; junction bases not matched to a gene: 5. The germline gives CDR1 SGHTA, CDR2 FQGNSA. The CDR3 DNA reads as TGTGCCAGCAGCTTAGCAGGGGGCGCTGCTGGCTACACCTTC. Encoded protein: CASSLAGGAAGYTF. Full variable domain (outside the CDR3, taken from reference TRBV7-2 and TRBJ1-2): GAGVSQSPSNKVTEKGKDVELRCDPISGHTALYWYRQSLGQGLEFLIYFQGNSAPDKSGLPSDRFSAERTGGSVSTLTIQRTQQEDSAVYLCASSLAGGAAGYTFGSGTRLTVV.

This clone has just one count. The V gene is TRBV18, the J gene TRBJ1-2, with unresolved D. V lost 3 bases and J lost 0, with 17 bases in between. The CDR3 is made up of 17 amino acids. The germline CDR1 and CDR2 sequences are KGHSH and LQKENI. As DNA, the CDR3 is TGTGCCAGCTCACCTCTAGACTTGGGAGGCGCTAACTATGGCTACACCTTC. Translated: CASSPLDLGGANYGYTF.

The V gene is TRBV5-1, the J gene TRBJ2-2; the D gene is possibly TRBD2 (5 bases). Trimming pared 5 bases from V and 1 base from J, leaving 15 bases between. The CDR3 is made up of 16 amino acids. The germline gives CDR1 SGHRS, CDR2 YFSETQ. CDR3 in amino acids: CASRSGGLGNTGELFF. The CDR3, as DNA: TGCGCCAGCAGGTCAGGAGGATTAGGGAACACCGGGGAGCTGTTTTTT.

This chain uses TRBV18 with TRBJ1-2, with 7 bases that match TRBD1. V shed 3 bases, J shed 5 bases, and the junction held 6 bases outside the gene matches. Germline CDR1 reads KGHSH; CDR2 reads LQKENI. CDR3 length: 14 amino acids. The CDR3 sequence: CASSPPGQRYGYTF. Written as DNA, the CDR3 is TGTGCCAGCTCACCGCCGGGACAGCGATATGGCTACACCTTC. Full variable domain (remainder filled in from reference TRBV18 and TRBJ1-2): NAGVMQNPRHLVRRRGQEARLRCSPMKGHSHVYWYRQLPEEGLKFMVYLQKENIIDESGMPKERFSAEFPKEGPSILRIQQVVRGDSAAYFCASSPPGQRYGYTFGSGTRLTVV.

The chain recombines TRBV6-1 with TRBJ1-5, with no clear D. Per germline, CDR1 MNHNS and CDR2 SASEGT. This CDR3 region has 14 residues. Trimming stripped 5 bases from V and 5 bases from J, with 13 bases between. CDR3 in DNA: TGTGCCAGCAGTACCCGGACCGGGGATCAGCCCCAGCATTTT. Its translation is CASSTRTGDQPQHF.

This chain connects TRBV18 to TRBJ1-1, with 7 bases matching TRBD1. Germline trimming cut 4 bases from V and 3 bases from J; bases unmatched to any gene: 8. Germline-derived CDR1 and CDR2 are KGHSH and LQKENI. The CDR3 spans 15 residues. In DNA, the CDR3 is TGTGCCAGCTCACAAACGACAGGGACAGACACTGAAGCTTTCTTT. The encoded protein is CASSQTTGTDTEAFF.